This paragraph reports one TCR beta chain. This entry comes from a study of cytomegalovirus exposure and HLA in healthy donors. TCRdb's copy holds only in-frame clones and misses some; the assay was immunoSEQ multiplex PCR. The data contain over 200,000 clones, around 86% of them seen just once; the ten biggest clones take up about 2%. Germline V gene data show CDR1 as SEHNR and CDR2 as FQNEAQ (reference sequence). The CDR3 is 17 amino acids. V dropped 4 bases and J dropped 5; count of bases not matched to a gene: 10. The TCR comes from a young woman in good health and CMV-seropositive. Material: PBMCs. The genes are TRBV7-9 and TRBJ2-4; 11 positions agree with TRBD2. The CDR3 nucleotides are TGTGCCAGCAGCTCCCCCGGGACTAGCGGTCTAGAAAACATTCAGTACTTC. Translation gives CASSSPGTSGLENIQYF.